One and the same sample provided the 21 T cell receptor beta chains below, sequenced in a study of blood T cell repertoires in COVID-19. Assay: immunoSEQ multiplex PCR; the TCRdb copy retains only in-frame clones and omits some. The repertoire holds 150,000 to 200,000 clones, with approximately 90% as singletons. Source material: peripheral blood. Every receptor here comes from a man aged 55 to 70 with active or convalescent COVID-19.

The chain links TRBV23-1 to TRBJ1-5; a possible D gene is TRBD1 (6 bases). TRBV23-1 is sorted into the ORF group, with uncertain function. V lost 6 bases and J lost 6, with 12 bases in between. The CDR3 runs to 13 residues. The CDR3 sequence is CASSLGTRQPQHF. The CDR3 coding sequence is TGCGCCAGCAGCCTCGGGACACGTCAGCCCCAGCATTTT.

Here the CDR3 DNA reads TGCGCCAGCAAGGGGATTAAGGAATATGGCTACACCTTC. It is translated as CASKGIKEYGYTF. V usage is TRBV5-1 and J usage is TRBJ1-2, with a tentative D call TRBD1 (5 bases). V was clipped by 6 bases and J by 5 bases, with 14 bases between them. The CDR3 extends over 13 amino acids. Germline CDR1 is SGHRS and CDR2 is YFSETQ.

The rearrangement links TRBV7-6 to TRBJ1-1; 7 positions agree with TRBD1. From germline, CDR1 is SGHVS and CDR2 FNYEAQ. CDR3 size: 14 residues. The V gene end was trimmed by 5 bases and the J gene end by 3 bases; junction bases not matched to a gene: 6. The DNA for the CDR3 is TGTGCCAGCAGCAAAACAGGGGAACACACTGAAGCTTTCTTT. As protein: CASSKTGEHTEAFF.

This rearrangement joins TRBV24-1 to TRBJ1-2; the D is unclear. The CDR3 runs 13 residues. V shed 6 bases and J shed 1 base, with 8 bases lying between them. Germline assignment: CDR1 KGHDR and CDR2 SFDVKD. The CDR3 nucleotides are TGTGCCACCAGTCACGGGGTTAACTATGGCTACACCTTC. Encoded protein: CATSHGVNYGYTF.

The chain carries TRBV7-9 and TRBJ2-5, with 7 bases lining up with TRBD2. Germline V lookup: CDR1 SEHNR, CDR2 FQNEAQ (reference sequence). The CDR3 runs 13 residues. Trimming at V came to 1 base and at J to 5 bases, leaving 1 base not matched to a gene. The CDR3 region has the DNA TGTGCCAGCAGCTTAGTACTAGCGGAGACCCAGTACTTC. It is translated as CASSLVLAETQYF.

The V gene is TRBV5-4, the J gene TRBJ1-1, with a weak D call TRBD1 (5 bases). This CDR3 is built from 13 residues. Germline values: CDR1 SGHNT, CDR2 YYREEE (reference sequence). Trimming removed 2 bases from V and 3 bases from J, with 8 bases in between. The DNA of the CDR3 is TGTGCCAGCAGCTTCGACAGCCACACTGAAGCTTTCTTT. Amino acids: CASSFDSHTEAFF.

This chain connects TRBV7-6 to TRBJ1-4; TRBD1 matches 7 bases. CDR1 and CDR2 (germline): SGHVS, FNYEAQ. The CDR3 is 15 residues long. V gave up 1 base and J gave up 6 bases; unmatched junction bases: 5. CDR3 protein: CASSLGDREYEKLFF. CDR3 nucleotide sequence: TGTGCCAGCAGCTTAGGAGACAGGGAATATGAAAAACTGTTTTTT.

This clone has only a few counts. The chain recombines TRBV7-3 with TRBJ2-2; TRBD2 matches 14 bases. Per germline, CDR1 SGHTA and CDR2 FQGTGA. The trim removed 5 bases at V and 2 bases at J, leaving 4 bases unmatched. The CDR3 runs 17 residues. The CDR3: CASSTGTSGGNTGELFF. For the CDR3, the DNA is TGTGCCAGCAGCACCGGGACTAGCGGGGGAAACACCGGGGAGCTGTTTTTT.

This sequence joins TRBV6-1 and TRBJ2-3; 11 bases align to TRBD2. Losses at the gene ends were 1 base for V and 2 bases for J; bases not matched to a gene: 2. The CDR3 totals 16 residues. Germline lookup yields CDR1 MNHNS and CDR2 SASEGT. The CDR3, as DNA: TGTGCCAGCAGTGAAGGTAGCGGGGGGGCCACAGATACGCAGTATTTT. It translates to CASSEGSGGATDTQYF.

The chain recombines TRBV5-6 with TRBJ1-5; D uncertain. V was pared by 1 base and J by 2 bases, with 10 bases between. There are 15 residues in the CDR3. CDR1 is SGHDT, CDR2 YYEEEE, per germline. The CDR3, as DNA: TGTGCCAGCAGCTTGAATAGGAGGGGCAATCAGCCCCAGCATTTT. It codes for CASSLNRRGNQPQHF.

The genes are TRBV29-1 and TRBJ1-2; D is possibly TRBD1 (5 bases). The CDR3 has 13 amino acids. V was shortened by 3 bases and J by 4 bases, with 12 bases between the two germline ends. The germline V gene encodes CDR1 SQVTM and CDR2 ANQGSEA. The CDR3, as DNA: TGCAGCGTTGACACTCGGGGGGGCTATGGCTACACCTTC. Protein: CSVDTRGGYGYTF.

The genes are TRBV10-3 and TRBJ2-1, with 8 bases identical to TRBD2. The V gene end was trimmed by 9 bases and the J gene end by 10 bases; junction bases not matched to a gene: 11. This CDR3 is built from 13 residues. The germline gives CDR1 ENHRY, CDR2 SYGVKD. CDR3 sequence (DNA): TGTGCCATGGGACGGACTAGCTTGGGGGAGCAGTTCTTC. This gives the protein CAMGRTSLGEQFF.

The sample holds one count of this clone. The chain employs TRBV9 and TRBJ2-5, with 9 bases fitting TRBD1. Germline loops: CDR1 SGDLS, CDR2 YYNGEE. The CDR3 is 16 residues long. With V trimmed by 1 base and J by 1 base, 5 bases remained unmatched. The CDR3 loop is CASSVQDRGGQETQYF. The CDR3 bases are TGTGCCAGCAGCGTACAGGACAGGGGTGGCCAAGAGACCCAGTACTTC.

V is TRBV29-1 and J is TRBJ1-1, with TRBD1 matching over 8 bases. The CDR3 is made up of 14 amino acids. Germline lookup yields CDR1 SQVTM and CDR2 ANQGSEA. The V segment lost 4 bases and the J segment 6 bases; nucleotides outside the gene matches: 10. This chain's CDR3 is CSVVGTGMGAEAFF. The CDR3 bases are TGCAGCGTTGTGGGGACAGGCATGGGCGCTGAAGCTTTCTTT.

In its sample, this clone was seen once. The chain links TRBV3-1 (or the pseudogene TRBV3-2) to TRBJ2-7, with D unresolved. V was shortened by 5 bases and J by 2 bases, with 7 bases between the two germline ends. CDR1 is LGHDT and CDR2 is YNNKEL in the germline V gene (reference sequence). The length of the CDR3 is 12 residues. The CDR3, as DNA: TGTGCCAGCAGCACCCAGACCTACGAGCAGTACTTC. Protein sequence: CASSTQTYEQYF.

CDR3 sequence (DNA): TGTGCCAGCAGCTTAGATAACTCATTTGAGCCCCAGCATTTT. Amino acid sequence: CASSLDNSFEPQHF. This chain joins TRBV7-9 and TRBJ1-5, with D hard to call. This CDR3 comprises 14 residues. In germline, CDR1 is SEHNR, CDR2 FQNEAQ (reference sequence). V dropped 1 base and J dropped 8 bases, with 12 bases sitting between them.

The chain has TRBV9 and TRBJ2-3; D is unclear. The CDR3 is made up of 12 amino acids. Germline V CDR1 and CDR2: SGDLS, YYNGEE. The germline V and J ends were trimmed by 3 bases and 6 bases, with 8 bases remaining between them. CDR3 DNA sequence: TGTGCCAGCAGCGCGAACTCCGATACGCAGTATTTT. As protein: CASSANSDTQYF.

The V gene is TRBV6-6, the J gene TRBJ2-5; maybe TRBD2 (6 bases). The V end lost 6 bases, the J end lost 5 bases, and 13 bases lay between the germline ends. From germline, CDR1 is MNHNY and CDR2 SVGAGI (reference sequence). This CDR3 spans 13 amino acids. For the CDR3, the DNA is TGTGCCAGCAGAGGGACTCCCAGGGAGACCCAGTACTTC. It codes for CASRGTPRETQYF.

V and J are TRBV3-1 (or the pseudogene TRBV3-2) and TRBJ2-7; maybe TRBD2 (6 bases). Trimming took 1 base from V and 2 from J, leaving 12 bases between them. The CDR3 sequence is 15 residues long. CDR1 is LGHDT, CDR2 YNNKEL, per germline (reference sequence). Here the CDR3 DNA reads TGTGCCAGCAGCCAAGGTCCCGGCGGGGCCTACGAGCAGTACTTC. It yields the protein CASSQGPGGAYEQYF.

The V call is TRBV7-9, the J call TRBJ2-7; 10 bases map to TRBD1. This CDR3 spans 15 amino acids. In germline, CDR1 is SEHNR, CDR2 FQNEAQ (reference sequence). Trimming took 1 base from V and 2 from J; bases not matched to a gene: 2. CDR3 DNA: TGTGCCAGCAGCTTAGGTGGGACAGGGGCCTACGAGCAGTACTTC. Translating it yields CASSLGGTGAYEQYF. Using reference TRBV7-9 and TRBJ2-7 for the parts outside the CDR3, the full variable domain is DTGVSQNPRHKITKRGQNVTFRCDPISEHNRLYWYRQTLGQGPEFLTYFQNEAQLEKSRLLSDRFSAERPKGSFSTLEIQRTEQGDSAMYLCASSLGGTGAYEQYFGPGTRLTVT.

The J gene is TRBJ1-1, the V gene TRBV7-2; no firm D call. This CDR3 region has 15 residues. V lost 3 bases to trimming and J lost 0 bases, with 11 bases between them. Germline V gives CDR1 SGHTA, CDR2 FQGNSA. The CDR3 reads CASSLDSMVNTEAFF. As DNA, the CDR3 is TGTGCCAGCAGCTTGGATAGCATGGTGAACACTGAAGCTTTCTTT. The full variable domain, with the rest looked up from reference TRBV7-2 and TRBJ1-1, is GAGVSQSPSNKVTEKGKDVELRCDPISGHTALYWYRQSLGQGLEFLIYFQGNSAPDKSGLPSDRFSAERTGGSVSTLTIQRTQQEDSAVYLCASSLDSMVNTEAFFGQGTRLTVV.